This TCR beta chain was retrieved from a study of cytomegalovirus exposure and HLA in healthy donors. On the study more broadly: Both the approximately 120 validation repertoires and the approximately 700 first-cohort repertoires used the same platform, as reported by a later analysis.

Data came from immunoSEQ multiplex PCR; TCRdb stores just in-frame clones and leaves some out. The repertoire holds roughly 220,000 clones, 75% to 90% seen once, with around 15% in the top ten. Germline values: CDR1 SGDLS, CDR2 YYNGEE. V was clipped by 4 bases and J by 5 bases; unmatched bases: 6. The CDR3 totals 15 residues. The V and J genes are TRBV9 and TRBJ1-2; TRBD1 agrees at 12 bases. This clonotype originated in a woman between 25 and 40 years old in good health and CMV-seropositive. Sample: PBMCs. The CDR3 DNA reads TGTGCCAGCAGCCTTGGGACAGGGGGCGCATATGGCTACACCTTC. Translated: CASSLGTGGAYGYTF.